Listed here are 23 T cell receptor beta chains from one sample, sequenced in a study of beta chain features in type 1 diabetes (dated 2018 in TCRdb). The library was made by the immunoSEQ multiplex PCR assay. All of the isolated RNA was reverse transcribed with the High Capacity cDNA Reverse Transcription Kit, so expressed TCRB transcripts were sequenced. TCRdb re-hosts the immuneACCESS table, in-frame sequences only. Its copies lack some clones; in the studies checked, an unresolved V gene accounts for under half of them, and the cause for the rest is not known. Counted in this sample were about 140,000 clones; 9% to 10% of them appeared once. 0.5% to 0.65% of the sample rests with the top ten. The sequenced sample was central memory CD4+ T cells from blood. Source of these receptors: a woman between 35 and 50 years old in good health.

This clone was observed at least ten times. The rearrangement uses TRBV7-9 and TRBJ2-1; D is perhaps TRBD1 (6 bases). V lost 5 bases to trimming and J lost 8 bases, with 10 bases between them. Germline values: CDR1 SEHNR, CDR2 FQNEAQ (reference sequence). The CDR3 is 12 amino acids. CDR3 sequence reads: CASSQTGYEQFF. The CDR3, as DNA: TGTGCCAGCAGCCAAACAGGGTATGAGCAGTTCTTC.

In its sample, this clone was seen a few times. This chain joins TRBV5-1 and TRBJ2-7; D not certain. The germline gives CDR1 SGHRS, CDR2 YFSETQ. The V end lost 4 bases, the J end lost 2 bases, and 10 bases lay between the germline ends. This CDR3 spans 13 amino acids. The CDR3 spells CASSVDPAYEQYF. DNA for the CDR3: TGCGCCAGCAGCGTGGACCCAGCCTACGAGCAGTACTTC.

The sample holds many counts of this clone. The genes are TRBV18 and TRBJ1-5; no reliable D call. Trimming took off 6 bases at V and 1 base at J, with 19 bases between the two ends. Germline V lookup: CDR1 KGHSH, CDR2 LQKENI. The CDR3 is made up of 17 amino acids. For the CDR3, the DNA is TGTGCCAGCTCCCTCGGTCATGGGGAGATGAGCAATCAGCCCCAGCATTTT. As protein: CASSLGHGEMSNQPQHF.

This clone was observed a handful of times. This CDR3 is CSVAGGLNQPQHF. CDR3 nucleotide sequence: TGCAGCGTTGCAGGGGGCTTGAATCAGCCCCAGCATTTT. The chain joins TRBV29-1 to TRBJ1-5, with 8 bases lining up with TRBD1. CDR1 and CDR2 (germline): SQVTM, ANQGSEA. After removal of 4 bases from V and 4 bases from J, the junction contained 3 bases not matched to a gene. The CDR3 contains 13 residues.

This clone was picked up a small number of times. CDR3 sequence reads: CASSIVSGQSYEQYF. In nucleotides, the CDR3 is TGTGCCAGTAGTATCGTCTCCGGACAGTCCTACGAGCAGTACTTC. The V gene is TRBV19, the J gene TRBJ2-7, with D possibly being TRBD1 (6 bases). The CDR3 loop spans 15 amino acids. V was cut by 3 bases and J by 1 base, with 13 bases left in between. The germline CDR1 and CDR2 sequences are LNHDA and SQIVND (reference sequence).

CDR3 bases: TGTGCCAGTAGTCCGGTCTCGTCCATGTCTAGGGGCGAGCAGTACTTC. Encoded protein: CASSPVSSMSRGEQYF. The J gene is TRBJ2-7, the V gene TRBV19, with a tentative D call TRBD1 (5 bases). With 5 bases removed from V and 6 bases from J, the gap between germline ends came to 23 bases. This CDR3 has 16 amino acids. The germline CDR1 and CDR2 sequences are LNHDA and SQIVND (reference sequence).

The CDR3 protein is CASSSSGGAYEQYF. The CDR3 DNA reads as TGTGCCAGCAGTTCTAGCGGGGGGGCCTACGAGCAGTACTTC. The rearrangement joins TRBV7-2 to TRBJ2-7; TRBD2 matches at 12 bases. V was pared by 6 bases and J by 2 bases, with 2 bases of the junction left unmatched. Germline CDR1 SGHTA, CDR2 FQGNSA. The CDR3 is 14 residues long.

This clone has a handful of counts. The V and J genes are TRBV6-6 and TRBJ2-4; 7 bases are shared with TRBD1. From germline, CDR1 is MNHNY and CDR2 SVGAGI (reference sequence). The CDR3 is 13 residues long. The J segment lost 6 bases and the V segment lost 4 bases, leaving 3 bases of the junction unmatched. CDR3 DNA sequence: TGTGCCAGCAGTTTGGCAGGGGGAAACATTCAGTACTTC. Translated: CASSLAGGNIQYF.

This clone occurred a few times. This chain links TRBV18 with TRBJ1-6; maybe TRBD1 (5 bases). The CDR3 runs to 16 residues. Between the trimmed V and J ends, which lost 4 bases and 1 base, there was a span of 11 bases. Looked up from germline, CDR1 is KGHSH and CDR2 is LQKENI. Here the CDR3 reads CASSQGAPSYNSPLHF. In nucleotides, the CDR3 is TGTGCCAGCTCACAAGGGGCCCCATCCTATAATTCACCCCTCCACTTT.

This clone was counted ten times or more. This chain joins TRBV9 and TRBJ2-5; D call uncertain. V shed 3 bases and J shed 0 bases, with 9 bases lying between them. The CDR3 is made up of 14 amino acids. The germline V gene has CDR1 SGDLS and CDR2 YYNGEE. CDR3 residues: CASSAWSDQETQYF. For the CDR3, the DNA is TGTGCCAGCAGCGCATGGTCGGACCAAGAGACCCAGTACTTC.

This clone was observed a few times. V and J are TRBV6-1 and TRBJ2-7; 8 nucleotides agree with TRBD1. This CDR3 is 15 amino acids long. CDR1 is MNHNS and CDR2 is SASEGT in the germline V gene. J gave up 3 bases and V 4 bases, and 8 bases lay outside the gene matches. The CDR3 loop is CASSVEGQVIYEQYF. As DNA, the CDR3 is TGTGCCAGCAGTGTAGAGGGACAGGTCATCTACGAGCAGTACTTC.

There are many counts of this clone. This rearrangement joins TRBV4-3 to TRBJ2-1; D not certain. Trimming shortened V by 1 base and J by 6 bases, and 7 bases separated the two germline ends. The CDR3 totals 13 residues. The V gene's germline CDR1 is LGHNA and CDR2 YSLEER. Here the CDR3 reads CASSQGLSNEQFF. The CDR3 DNA follows: TGCGCCAGCAGCCAAGGGTTGAGCAATGAGCAGTTCTTC.

This clone has just a few counts. This chain connects TRBV11-3 to TRBJ2-5, with TRBD2 matching over 8 bases. Germline trimming cut 4 bases from V and 5 bases from J; bases unmatched to any gene: 18. The CDR3 is made up of 18 amino acids. Germline V gene sequence: CDR1 SGHNT, CDR2 YENEEA. The CDR3 sequence is CASSSYTLLSGGVETQYF. CDR3 sequence (DNA): TGTGCCAGCAGCTCCTACACTCTGTTGAGCGGGGGAGTGGAGACCCAGTACTTC.

This clone was seen a handful of times. The rearrangement joins TRBV11-2 to TRBJ2-1; 15 nucleotides match TRBD2. V trimming: 4 bases; J trimming: 6 bases; junction bases outside the gene matches: 7. The germline gives CDR1 SGHAT, CDR2 FQNNGV. The CDR3 is 17 residues long. The CDR3 region has the DNA TGTGCCAGCAGCTCGGGACTAGCGGGGGGAAGACTCAATGAGCAGTTCTTC. This encodes CASSSGLAGGRLNEQFF.

The genes are TRBV4-3 and TRBJ2-5; perhaps TRBD2 as D (6 bases). The J call may be incorrect, as the DNA end agrees better with TRBJ2-7. Germline CDR1 reads LGHNA; CDR2 reads YSLEER. This CDR3 contains 16 residues. CDR3 region: CASSQDPSGDFYEQYF. The CDR3 DNA is TGCGCCAGCAGCCAAGATCCGTCGGGGGATTTCTACGAGCAGTACTTC.

The table lists this clone with a few counts. This chain uses TRBV5-1 with TRBJ2-2; 9 nucleotides match TRBD2. This CDR3 is built from 15 residues. Germline CDR1 is SGHRS and CDR2 is YFSETQ. The junction had 4 bases not matched to a gene; V was cut back by 3 bases and J by 4 bases. DNA for the CDR3: TGCGCCAGCAGCTCCGGGACTAGCATCACCGGGGAGCTGTTTTTT. As protein: CASSSGTSITGELFF.

The chain joins TRBV14 to TRBJ2-3; maybe TRBD2 (6 bases). The CDR3 has 16 residues. Looked up from germline, CDR1 is SGHDN and CDR2 is FVKESK. V shed 2 bases and J shed 1 base, with 13 bases lying between them. The CDR3 sequence is CASSQLQRRGTDTQYF. CDR3 bases: TGTGCCAGCAGCCAACTGCAGCGGAGGGGCACAGATACGCAGTATTTT.

This clone was seen more than once but under ten times. The rearrangement links TRBV29-1 to TRBJ1-2; D call uncertain. V was cut by 6 bases and J by 0 bases, with 14 bases left in between. The CDR3 runs 14 residues. CDR1 and CDR2 from the germline V gene are SQVTM and ANQGSEA. The CDR3 spells CSVHHKKTNYGYTF. CDR3 DNA sequence: TGCAGCGTCCACCACAAGAAGACTAACTATGGCTACACCTTC.

This chain links TRBV7-9 with TRBJ1-3, with a possible D match to TRBD1 (6 bases). The germline V gene encodes CDR1 SEHNR and CDR2 FQNEAQ (reference sequence). Trimming left V 0 bases short and J 0 bases short, with 18 bases between. The CDR3 sequence is 19 residues long. CDR3 region: CASSLALGDMGYSGNTIYF. CDR3 DNA: TGTGCCAGCAGCTTAGCGCTCGGGGACATGGGTTACTCTGGAAACACCATATATTTT.

The chain employs TRBV5-1 and TRBJ2-1; possibly TRBD2 for D (5 bases). V lost 0 bases and J 9 bases, leaving 10 bases between the germline ends. The CDR3 has 13 residues. From germline, CDR1 is SGHRS and CDR2 YFSETQ. DNA for the CDR3: TGCGCCAGCAGCTTGGCCGCTCGGGGTGAGCAGTTCTTC. Protein product: CASSLAARGEQFF.

The CDR3 spells CASSESGWDRGRNTEAFF. The CDR3 nucleotides are TGCGCCAGCAGTGAGTCGGGGTGGGACAGGGGCCGGAACACTGAAGCTTTCTTT. The gene calls are TRBV10-1 and TRBJ1-1, with 10 positions matching TRBD1. This CDR3 region has 18 residues. Germline V gene data show CDR1 as WNHNN and CDR2 as SYGVQD (reference sequence). V shed 0 bases, J shed 1 base, and the junction held 8 bases outside the gene matches.

This clone has more than one count but fewer than ten. This chain joins TRBV5-1 and TRBJ2-1; 9 positions agree with TRBD2. After removal of 4 bases from V and 9 bases from J, the junction contained 11 bases not matched to a gene. The CDR3 sequence is 15 residues long. Germline loops: CDR1 SGHRS, CDR2 YFSETQ. CDR3 in DNA: TGCGCCAGCAGCACTTCTAGCGGGGCCGCGGGTGAGCAGTTCTTC. Residues: CASSTSSGAAGEQFF.

The rearrangement links TRBV28 to TRBJ2-3; 7 bases line up with TRBD2. Germline CDR1 MDHEN, CDR2 SYDVKM. Trimming took 7 bases from V and 4 from J; bases not matched to a gene: 17. The CDR3 length is 17 residues. The CDR3 is CASTTQLGGSGADTQYF. The CDR3 region has the DNA TGTGCCAGCACCACCCAACTGGGGGGGTCGGGAGCAGATACGCAGTATTTT.